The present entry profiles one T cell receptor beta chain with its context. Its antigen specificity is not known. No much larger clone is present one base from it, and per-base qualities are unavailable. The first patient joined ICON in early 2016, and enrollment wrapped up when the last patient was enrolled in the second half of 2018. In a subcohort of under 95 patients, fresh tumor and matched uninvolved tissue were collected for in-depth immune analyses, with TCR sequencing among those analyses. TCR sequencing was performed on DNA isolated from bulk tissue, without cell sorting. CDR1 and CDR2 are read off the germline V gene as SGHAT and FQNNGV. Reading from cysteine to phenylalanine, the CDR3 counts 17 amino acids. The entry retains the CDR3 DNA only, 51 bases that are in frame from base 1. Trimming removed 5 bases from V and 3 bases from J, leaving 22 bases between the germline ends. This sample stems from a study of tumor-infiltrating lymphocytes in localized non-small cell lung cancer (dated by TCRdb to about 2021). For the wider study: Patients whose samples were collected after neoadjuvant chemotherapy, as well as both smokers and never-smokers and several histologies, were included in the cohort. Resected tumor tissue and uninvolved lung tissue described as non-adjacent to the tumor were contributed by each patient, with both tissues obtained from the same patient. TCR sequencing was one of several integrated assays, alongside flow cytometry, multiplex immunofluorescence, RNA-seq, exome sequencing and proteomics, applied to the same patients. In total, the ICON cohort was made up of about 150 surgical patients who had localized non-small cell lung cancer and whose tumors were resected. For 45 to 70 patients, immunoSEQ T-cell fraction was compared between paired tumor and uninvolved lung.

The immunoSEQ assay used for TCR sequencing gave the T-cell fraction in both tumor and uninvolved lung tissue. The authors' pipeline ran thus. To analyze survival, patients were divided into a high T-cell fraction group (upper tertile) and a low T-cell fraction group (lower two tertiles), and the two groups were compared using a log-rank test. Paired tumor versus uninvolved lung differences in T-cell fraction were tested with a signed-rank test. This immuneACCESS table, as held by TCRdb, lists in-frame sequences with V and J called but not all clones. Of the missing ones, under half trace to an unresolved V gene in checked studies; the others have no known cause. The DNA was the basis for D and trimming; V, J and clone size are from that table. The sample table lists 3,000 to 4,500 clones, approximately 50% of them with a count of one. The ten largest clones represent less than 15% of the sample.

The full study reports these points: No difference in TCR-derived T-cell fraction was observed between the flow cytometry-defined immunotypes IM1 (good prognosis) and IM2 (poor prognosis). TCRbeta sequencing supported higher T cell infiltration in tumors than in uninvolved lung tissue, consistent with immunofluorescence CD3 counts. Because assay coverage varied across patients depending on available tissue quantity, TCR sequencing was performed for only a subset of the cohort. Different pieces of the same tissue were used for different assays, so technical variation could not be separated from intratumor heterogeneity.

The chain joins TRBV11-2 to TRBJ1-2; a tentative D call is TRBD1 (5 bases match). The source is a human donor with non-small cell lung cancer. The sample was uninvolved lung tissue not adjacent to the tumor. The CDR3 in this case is CASSPTRGEGMDYGYTF. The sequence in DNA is TGTGCCAGCAGCCCAACGAGGGGAGAAGGGATGGACTATGGCTACACCTTC. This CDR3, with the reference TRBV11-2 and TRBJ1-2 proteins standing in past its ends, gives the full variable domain EAGVAQSPRYKIIEKRQSVAFWCNPISGHATLYWYQQILGQGPKLLIQFQNNGVVDDSQLPKDRFSAERLKGVDSTLKIQPAKLEDSAVYLCASSPTRGEGMDYGYTFGSGTRLTVV.